Detailed here is one TCR beta chain. This record comes from a study of blood T cell repertoires in COVID-19. Study in general: Sources were T cells, B-cell-depleted T cells, or PBMCs; the material itself was cDNA or gDNA.

V lost 3 bases to trimming and J lost 0 bases, with 11 bases between them. CDR3 length: 15 residues. CDR1 and CDR2 from the germline V gene are MNHEY and SMNVEV (reference sequence). As originally analysed: Amplification with reference gene primers provided the estimates of nucleated cell counts. Sequencing used immunoSEQ multiplex PCR; TCRdb keeps in-frame clones, though not all of them. The V and J calls and clone size come from that table; D and trimming were worked out from the DNA. The table has 150,000 to 250,000 clones, about 93% seen once. The source is a man younger than 45 with COVID-19, enrolled during active disease. The gene calls are TRBV27 and TRBJ1-1, with a tentative D call TRBD1 (5 bases). Sequenced input: peripheral blood. In DNA form, the CDR3 reads TGTGCCAGCAGTTTCGGGGGTTCCATGAACACTGAAGCTTTCTTT. This codes for CASSFGGSMNTEAFF.